What follows are 10 T cell receptor beta chains derived from one specimen sequenced in a study of CXCR3-negative and CXCR3-positive naive CD8 T cells. Overall study findings and caveats: CXCR3-positive naive cells had more hydrophobic TRB CDR3s than CXCR3-negative naive cells.

Libraries of TRB cDNA were made by 5' RACE and carried UMIs. With the 5' RACE reads reprocessed, TCRdb shows one record per CDR3 protein and no DNA. The sample holds tens of thousands of distinct CDR3 sequences. These receptors lack a known antigen. Sequenced material: naive CXCR3+ CD8+ T cells from blood. Stated subset: CD45RO-CCR7+CD27+CD95- naive CD8+ T cells expressing CXCR3 (TNR3+). Every receptor here comes from a human donor in good health. Some clones in this sample may be carry-over from other donors' samples.

The rearrangement joins TRBV19 to TRBJ1-1; TCRdb's D call, TRBD1, is unchecked because there is no DNA. CDR3 size: 15 residues. Germline CDR1 reads LNHDA; CDR2 reads SQIVND (reference sequence). CDR3 sequence reads: CASSIGIGQGFEAFF.

CDR3 sequence: CASSQDYGAGDDYGYTF. This chain links TRBV3-1 with TRBJ1-2; no DNA is available, so the TRBD1 call from TCRdb remains unchecked. The CDR3 extends over 17 amino acids. Germline-derived CDR1 and CDR2 are LGHDT and YNNKEL (reference sequence).

The rearrangement uses TRBV7-9 and TRBJ2-5; TCRdb's assignment of TRBD1 cannot be checked, as there is no DNA. CDR1 SEHNR and CDR2 FQNEAQ come from the germline V gene (reference sequence). The CDR3 contains 17 residues. This CDR3 is CASSAQRDNLYQETQYF.

The chain joins TRBV4-3 to TRBJ2-1. The CDR3 has 14 amino acids. Germline CDR1 LGHNA, CDR2 YSLEER. CDR3 region: CASSPYSRDNEQFF.

The V and J genes are TRBV6-2 or TRBV6-3 and TRBJ1-1. Germline CDR1 reads MNHEY; CDR2 reads SVGEGT. There are 13 residues in the CDR3. This CDR3 reads CASSAAENTEAFF.

V gene TRBV29-1 combines with J gene TRBJ2-3; the TRBD2 assignment by TCRdb is unverifiable without DNA. This CDR3 has 15 amino acids. Germline loops: CDR1 SQVTM, CDR2 ANQGSEA. CDR3 loop: CSVEEAGGYTDTQYF.

J is TRBJ1-1 and V is TRBV12-3 or TRBV12-4. The CDR3 covers 14 residues. CDR3 residues: CASSPDKLNTEAFF.

The genes are TRBV25-1 and TRBJ1-1. This CDR3 spans 16 amino acids. The germline V gene encodes CDR1 MGHDK and CDR2 SYGVNS. CDR3 sequence: CASSESSGPRTTEAFF.

The rearrangement uses TRBV5-5 and TRBJ2-1; TCRdb picks TRBD2, but there is no DNA to check that call. The germline CDR1 and CDR2 sequences are SGHKS and YYEKEE (reference sequence). The CDR3 sequence is 14 residues long. CDR3 region: CASSSSGRGNEQFF. The complete variable domain, with remaining parts taken from reference TRBV5-5 and TRBJ2-1, reads DAGVTQSPTHLIKTRGQQVTLRCSPISGHKSVSWYQQVLGQGPQFIFQYYEKEERGRGNFPDRFSARQFPNYSSELNVNALLLGDSALYLCASSSSGRGNEQFFGPGTRLTVL.

The V gene is TRBV4-2, the J gene TRBJ2-7; TCRdb's D call of TRBD2 is untestable without DNA. Germline CDR1 reads LGHNA; CDR2 reads YNFKEQ. The CDR3 is 15 residues long. CDR3 sequence reads: CASSVSGASEHEQYF.